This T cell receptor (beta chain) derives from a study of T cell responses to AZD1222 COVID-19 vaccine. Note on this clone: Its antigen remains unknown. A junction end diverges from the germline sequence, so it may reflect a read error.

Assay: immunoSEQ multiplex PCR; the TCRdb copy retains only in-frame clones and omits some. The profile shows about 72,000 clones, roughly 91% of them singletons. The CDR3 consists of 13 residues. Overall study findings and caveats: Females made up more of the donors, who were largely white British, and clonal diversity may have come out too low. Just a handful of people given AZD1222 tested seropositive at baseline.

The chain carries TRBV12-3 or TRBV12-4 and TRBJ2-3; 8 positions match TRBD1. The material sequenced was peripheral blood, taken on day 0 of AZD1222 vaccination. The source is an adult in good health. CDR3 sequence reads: CASSLRGRGRGNF. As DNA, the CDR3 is TGTGCCAGCAGTCTTCGCGGCAGGGGGCGCGGGAATTTT.